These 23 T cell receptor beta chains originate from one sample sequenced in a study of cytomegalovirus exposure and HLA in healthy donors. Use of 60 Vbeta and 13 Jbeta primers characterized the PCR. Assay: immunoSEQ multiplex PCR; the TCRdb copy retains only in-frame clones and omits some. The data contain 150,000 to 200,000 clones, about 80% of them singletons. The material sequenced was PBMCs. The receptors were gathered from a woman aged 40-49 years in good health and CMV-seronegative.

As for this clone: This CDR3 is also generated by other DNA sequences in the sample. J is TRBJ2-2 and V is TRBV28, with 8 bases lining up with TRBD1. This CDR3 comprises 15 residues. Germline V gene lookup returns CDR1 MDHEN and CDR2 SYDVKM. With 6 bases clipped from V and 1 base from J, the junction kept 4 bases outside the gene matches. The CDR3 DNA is TGTGCCAGCAGCTCCGGGACAGGGAACACCGGGGAGCTGTTTTTT. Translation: CASSSGTGNTGELFF.

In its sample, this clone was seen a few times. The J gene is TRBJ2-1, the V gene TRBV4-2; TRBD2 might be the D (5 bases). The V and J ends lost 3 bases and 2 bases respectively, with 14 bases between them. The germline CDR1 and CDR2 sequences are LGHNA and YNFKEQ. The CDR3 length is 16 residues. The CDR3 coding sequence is TGTGCCAGCAGCCACCGAGCGGCCTCAGCCTACAATGAGCAGTTCTTC. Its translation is CASSHRAASAYNEQFF.

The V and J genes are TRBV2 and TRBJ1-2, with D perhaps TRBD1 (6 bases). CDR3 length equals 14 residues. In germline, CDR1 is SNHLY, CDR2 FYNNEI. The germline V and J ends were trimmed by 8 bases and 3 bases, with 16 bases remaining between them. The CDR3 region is CASYGGSAHYGYTF. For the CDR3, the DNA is TGTGCCAGCTATGGGGGCTCAGCGCACTATGGCTACACCTTC. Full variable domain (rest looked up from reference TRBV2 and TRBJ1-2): EPEVTQTPSHQVTQMGQEVILRCVPISNHLYFYWYRQILGQKVEFLVSFYNNEISEKSEIFDDQFSVERPDGSNFTLKIRSTKLEDSAMYFCASYGGSAHYGYTFGSGTRLTVV.

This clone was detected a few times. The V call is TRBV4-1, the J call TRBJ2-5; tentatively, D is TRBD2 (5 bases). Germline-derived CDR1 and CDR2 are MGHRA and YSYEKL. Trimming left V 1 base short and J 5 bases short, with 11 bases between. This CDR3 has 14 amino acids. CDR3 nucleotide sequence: TGCGCCAGCAGCCAAGGCGACGGGATGGAGACCCAGTACTTC. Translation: CASSQGDGMETQYF.

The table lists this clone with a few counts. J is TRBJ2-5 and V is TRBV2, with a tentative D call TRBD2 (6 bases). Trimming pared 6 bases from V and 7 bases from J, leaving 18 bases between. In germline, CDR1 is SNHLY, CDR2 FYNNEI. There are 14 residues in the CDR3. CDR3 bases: TGTGCCAGCAGGAAGGGACTCTTAGAGGGGACCCAGTACTTC. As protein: CASRKGLLEGTQYF.

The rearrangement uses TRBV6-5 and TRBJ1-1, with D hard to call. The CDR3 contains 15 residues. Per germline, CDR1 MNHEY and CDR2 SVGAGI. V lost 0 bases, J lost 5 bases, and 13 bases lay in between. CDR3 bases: TGTGCCAGCAGTTACTCTATTCTGGGAGGGACTGAAGCTTTCTTT. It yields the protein CASSYSILGGTEAFF.

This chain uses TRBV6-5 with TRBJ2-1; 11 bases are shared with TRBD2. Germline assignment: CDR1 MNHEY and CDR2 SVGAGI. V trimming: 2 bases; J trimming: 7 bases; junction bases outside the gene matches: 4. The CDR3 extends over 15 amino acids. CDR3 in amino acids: CASSYGLAGGNEQFF. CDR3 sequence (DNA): TGTGCCAGCAGTTACGGCCTAGCGGGGGGAAATGAGCAGTTCTTC.

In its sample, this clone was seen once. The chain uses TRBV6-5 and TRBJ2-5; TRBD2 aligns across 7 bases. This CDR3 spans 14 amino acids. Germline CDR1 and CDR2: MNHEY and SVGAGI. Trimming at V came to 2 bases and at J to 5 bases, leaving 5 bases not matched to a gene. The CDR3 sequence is CASSYGGRPETQYF. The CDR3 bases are TGTGCCAGCAGTTACGGCGGGAGACCCGAGACCCAGTACTTC.

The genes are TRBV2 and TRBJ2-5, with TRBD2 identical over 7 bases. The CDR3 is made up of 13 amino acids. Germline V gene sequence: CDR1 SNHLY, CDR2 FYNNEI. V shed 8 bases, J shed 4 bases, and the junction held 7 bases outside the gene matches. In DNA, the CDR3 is TGTGCCAGCGGGCTAGCGGTGCGAGAGACCCAGTACTTC. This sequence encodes CASGLAVRETQYF.

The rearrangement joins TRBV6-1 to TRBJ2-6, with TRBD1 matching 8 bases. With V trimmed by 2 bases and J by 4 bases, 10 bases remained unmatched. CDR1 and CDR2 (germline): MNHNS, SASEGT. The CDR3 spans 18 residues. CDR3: CASSERDRLGPGANVLTF. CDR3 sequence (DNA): TGTGCCAGCAGTGAAAGGGACAGGCTTGGACCCGGGGCCAACGTCCTGACTTTC.

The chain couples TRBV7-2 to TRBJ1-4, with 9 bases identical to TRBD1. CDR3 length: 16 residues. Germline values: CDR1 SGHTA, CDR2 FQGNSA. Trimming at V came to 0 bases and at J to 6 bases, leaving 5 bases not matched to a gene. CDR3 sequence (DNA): TGTGCCAGCAGCTTAGCGGACAGGGGTTGGGATGAAAAACTGTTTTTT. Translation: CASSLADRGWDEKLFF.

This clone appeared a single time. DNA of the CDR3: TGTGCCAGCAGTGGACTAGCGGGGGGGCGCGAGCAGTACTTC. This gives the protein CASSGLAGGREQYF. This chain links TRBV2 with TRBJ2-7, with 14 bases lining up with TRBD2. The CDR3 contains 14 residues. Per the germline V gene, CDR1 is SNHLY and CDR2 is FYNNEI. V trimming: 4 bases; J trimming: 6 bases; junction bases outside the gene matches: 2. Using reference TRBV2 and TRBJ2-7 for the parts outside the CDR3, the full variable domain is EPEVTQTPSHQVTQMGQEVILRCVPISNHLYFYWYRQILGQKVEFLVSFYNNEISEKSEIFDDQFSVERPDGSNFTLKIRSTKLEDSAMYFCASSGLAGGREQYFGPGTRLTVT.

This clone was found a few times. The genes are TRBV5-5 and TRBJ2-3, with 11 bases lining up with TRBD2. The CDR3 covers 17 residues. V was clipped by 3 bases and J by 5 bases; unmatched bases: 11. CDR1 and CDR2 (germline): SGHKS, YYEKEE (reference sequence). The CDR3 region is CASSSSSGGTIRDTQYF. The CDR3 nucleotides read TGTGCCAGCAGCTCATCTAGCGGGGGGACGATAAGAGATACGCAGTATTTT.

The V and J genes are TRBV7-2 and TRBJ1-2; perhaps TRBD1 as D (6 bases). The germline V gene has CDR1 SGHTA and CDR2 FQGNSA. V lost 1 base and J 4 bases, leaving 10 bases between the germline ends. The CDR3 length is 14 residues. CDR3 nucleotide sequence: TGTGCCAGCAGCTTAGGGCTGGACAGCTATGGCTACACCTTC. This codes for CASSLGLDSYGYTF.

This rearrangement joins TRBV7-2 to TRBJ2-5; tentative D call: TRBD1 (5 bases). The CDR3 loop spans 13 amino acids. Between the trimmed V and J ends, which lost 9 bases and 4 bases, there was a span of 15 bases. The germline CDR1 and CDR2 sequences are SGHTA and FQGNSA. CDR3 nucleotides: TGTGCCAGTGGTCAGGGCAGTCGAGAGACCCAGTACTTC. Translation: CASGQGSRETQYF.

The CDR3 DNA sequence: TGTGCCAGCTCGGCCCTCCAGGGCACAGCCAATTACAATGGCTACACCTTC. Its translation: CASSALQGTANYNGYTF. The rearrangement links TRBV4-2 to TRBJ1-2; TRBD1 is a possible D gene (5 bases). In germline, CDR1 is LGHNA, CDR2 YNFKEQ. The V end was cut by 8 bases, the J end by 6 bases, with 28 bases between. The CDR3 length is 17 residues.

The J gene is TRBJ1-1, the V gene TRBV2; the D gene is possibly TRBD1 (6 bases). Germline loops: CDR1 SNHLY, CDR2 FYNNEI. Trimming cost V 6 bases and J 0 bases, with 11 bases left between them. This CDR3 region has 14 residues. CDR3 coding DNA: TGTGCCAGCAGGGTCAGGGGAATGAACACTGAAGCTTTCTTT. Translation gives CASRVRGMNTEAFF.

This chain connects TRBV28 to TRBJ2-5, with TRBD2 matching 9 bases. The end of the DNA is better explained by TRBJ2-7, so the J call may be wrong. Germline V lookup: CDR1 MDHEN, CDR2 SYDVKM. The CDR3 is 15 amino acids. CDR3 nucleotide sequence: TGTGCCAGCAGTTTCAGGACTAGCGACTCCTACGAGCAGTACTTC. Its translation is CASSFRTSDSYEQYF.

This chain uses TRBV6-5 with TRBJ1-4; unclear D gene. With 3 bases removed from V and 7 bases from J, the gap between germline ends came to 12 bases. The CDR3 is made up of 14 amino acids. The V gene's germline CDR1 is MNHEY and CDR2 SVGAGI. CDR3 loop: CASSYEGFGEKLFF. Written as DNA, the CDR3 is TGTGCCAGCAGTTATGAGGGATTTGGTGAAAAACTGTTTTTT.

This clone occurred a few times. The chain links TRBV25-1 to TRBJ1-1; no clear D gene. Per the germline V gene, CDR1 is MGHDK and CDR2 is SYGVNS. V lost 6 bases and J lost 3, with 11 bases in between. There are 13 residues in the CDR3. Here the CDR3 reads CASRSLRYTEAFF. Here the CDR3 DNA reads TGTGCCAGCAGATCCTTGAGGTACACTGAAGCTTTCTTT.

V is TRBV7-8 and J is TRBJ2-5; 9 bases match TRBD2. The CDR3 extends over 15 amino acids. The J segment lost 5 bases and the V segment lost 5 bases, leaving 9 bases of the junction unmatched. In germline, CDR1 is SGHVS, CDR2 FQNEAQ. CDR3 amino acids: CASSPSSAGGETQYF. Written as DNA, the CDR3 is TGTGCCAGCAGCCCCTCCAGTGCGGGGGGGGAGACCCAGTACTTC.

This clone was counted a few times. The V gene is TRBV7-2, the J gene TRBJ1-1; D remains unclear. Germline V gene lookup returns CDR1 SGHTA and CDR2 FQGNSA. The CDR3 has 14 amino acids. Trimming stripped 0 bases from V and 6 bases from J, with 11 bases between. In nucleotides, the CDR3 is TGTGCCAGCAGCTTAGCGACAACGTGGGCTGAAGCTTTCTTT. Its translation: CASSLATTWAEAFF.

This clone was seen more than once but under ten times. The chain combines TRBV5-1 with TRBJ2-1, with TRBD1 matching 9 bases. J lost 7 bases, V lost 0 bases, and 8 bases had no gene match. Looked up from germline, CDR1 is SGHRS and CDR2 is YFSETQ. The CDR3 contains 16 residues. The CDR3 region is CASSLVGDRVSNEQFF. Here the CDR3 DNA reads TGCGCCAGCAGCTTGGTGGGGGACAGGGTTTCGAATGAGCAGTTCTTC.